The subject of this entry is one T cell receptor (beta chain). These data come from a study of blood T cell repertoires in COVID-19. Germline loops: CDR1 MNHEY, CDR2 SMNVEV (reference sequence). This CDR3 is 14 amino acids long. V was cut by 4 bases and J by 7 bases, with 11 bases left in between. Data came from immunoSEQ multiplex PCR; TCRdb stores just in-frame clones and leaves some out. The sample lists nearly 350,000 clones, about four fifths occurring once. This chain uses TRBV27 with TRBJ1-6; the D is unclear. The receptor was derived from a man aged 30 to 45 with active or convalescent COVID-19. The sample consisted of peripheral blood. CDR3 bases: TGTGCCAGCAGTTCCGGGAGGCCCAATTCACCCCTCCACTTT. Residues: CASSSGRPNSPLHF.